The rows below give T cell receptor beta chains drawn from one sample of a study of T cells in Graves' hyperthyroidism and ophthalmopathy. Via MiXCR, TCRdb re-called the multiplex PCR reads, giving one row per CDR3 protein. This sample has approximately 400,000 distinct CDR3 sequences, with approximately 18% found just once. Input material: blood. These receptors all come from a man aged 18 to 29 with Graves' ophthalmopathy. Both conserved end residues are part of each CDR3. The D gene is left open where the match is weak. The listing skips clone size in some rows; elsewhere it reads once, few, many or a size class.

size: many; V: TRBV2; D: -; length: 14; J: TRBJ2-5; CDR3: CASSGSKGGETQYF; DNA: TGTGCCAGCAGTGGGTCGAAGGGAGGCGAGACCCAGTACTTC
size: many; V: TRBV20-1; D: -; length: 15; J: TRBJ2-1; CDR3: CSARPPGSSYNEQFF; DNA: TGCAGTGCTAGACCGCCGGGGAGCTCCTACAATGAGCAGTTCTTC
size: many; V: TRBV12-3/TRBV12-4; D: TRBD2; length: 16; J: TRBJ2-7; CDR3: CASSSGTSGGRYEQYF; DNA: TGTGCCAGCAGTTCAGGGACTAGCGGGGGGAGATACGAGCAGTACTTC
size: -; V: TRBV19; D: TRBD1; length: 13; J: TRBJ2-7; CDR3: CASKPGTGREQYF; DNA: TGTGCCAGTAAACCCGGGACAGGGCGCGAGCAGTACTTC
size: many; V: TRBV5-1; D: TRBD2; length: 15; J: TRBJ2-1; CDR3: CASRGTSENYNEQFF; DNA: TGCGCCAGCCGGGGGACTAGCGAGAACTACAATGAGCAGTTCTTC
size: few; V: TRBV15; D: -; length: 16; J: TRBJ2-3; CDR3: CATSRGTGGEVDTQYF; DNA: TGTGCCACCAGCAGAGGCACTGGCGGGGAGGTAGATACGCAGTATTTT
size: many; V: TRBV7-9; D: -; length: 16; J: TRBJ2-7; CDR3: CASSRSAAGDPYEQYF; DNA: TGTGCCAGCAGCCGCTCGGCGGCAGGGGACCCCTACGAGCAGTACTTC
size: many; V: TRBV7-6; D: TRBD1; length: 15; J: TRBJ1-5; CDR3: CASRHRDRGHQPQHF; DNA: TGTGCCAGCAGGCACCGGGACAGGGGCCACCAGCCCCAGCATTTT
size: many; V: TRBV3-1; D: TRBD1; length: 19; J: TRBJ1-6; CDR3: CASSLGTGSESSYNSPLHF; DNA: TGTGCCAGCAGCCTCGGGACAGGGAGCGAAAGCTCCTATAATTCACCCCTCCACTTT
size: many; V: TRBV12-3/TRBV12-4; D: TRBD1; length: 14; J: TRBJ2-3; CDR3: CASSSRDRHITQYF; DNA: TGTGCCAGCAGTAGCCGGGACAGGCATATCACGCAGTATTTT
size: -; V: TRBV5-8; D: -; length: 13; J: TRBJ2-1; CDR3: CASSLFDYNEQFF; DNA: TGTGCCAGCAGCTTGTTTGACTACAATGAGCAGTTCTTC
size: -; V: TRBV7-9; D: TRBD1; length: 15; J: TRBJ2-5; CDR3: CASSPALDRGKTQYF; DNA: TGTGCCAGCAGCCCTGCCCTGGACAGGGGAAAGACCCAGTACTTC
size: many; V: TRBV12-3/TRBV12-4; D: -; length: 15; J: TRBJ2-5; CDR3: CASSPPGERRETQYF; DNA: TGTGCCAGCAGTCCCCCGGGCGAGCGGCGGGAGACCCAGTACTTC
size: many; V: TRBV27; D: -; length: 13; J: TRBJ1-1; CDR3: CASSWAGNTEAFF; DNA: TGTGCCAGCAGTTGGGCAGGTAACACTGAAGCTTTCTTT
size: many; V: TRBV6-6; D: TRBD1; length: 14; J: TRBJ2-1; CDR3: CASSYGQGDSEQFF; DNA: TGTGCCAGCAGTTACGGACAGGGGGACAGTGAGCAGTTCTTC
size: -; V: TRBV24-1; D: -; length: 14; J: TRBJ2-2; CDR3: CATSGAGHTGELFF; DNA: TGTGCCACCAGTGGAGCAGGGCACACCGGGGAGCTGTTTTTT
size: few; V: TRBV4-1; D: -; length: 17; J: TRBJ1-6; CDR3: CASSQGTTGSYNSPLHF; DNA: TGCGCCAGCAGCCAAGGGACGACGGGCTCCTATAATTCACCCCTCCACTTT
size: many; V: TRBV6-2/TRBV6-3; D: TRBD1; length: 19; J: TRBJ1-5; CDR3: CASSYTGTGGPYSNQPQHF; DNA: TGTGCCAGCAGTTACACGGGGACAGGGGGACCTTATAGCAATCAGCCCCAGCATTTT
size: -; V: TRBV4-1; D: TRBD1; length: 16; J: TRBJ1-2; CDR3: CASSQELVTGGRGYTF; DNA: TGCGCCAGCAGCCAAGAATTAGTGACAGGGGGCCGTGGCTACACCTTC
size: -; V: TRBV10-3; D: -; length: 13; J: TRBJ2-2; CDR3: CATRDGATGELFF; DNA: TGTGCCACTCGGGATGGGGCTACGGGGGAGCTGTTTTTT
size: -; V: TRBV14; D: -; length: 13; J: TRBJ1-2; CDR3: CASSPLGPHGYTF; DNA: TGTGCCAGCAGCCCCCTCGGCCCCCATGGCTACACCTTC
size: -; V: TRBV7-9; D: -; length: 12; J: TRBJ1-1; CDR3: CASSSGDHEAFF; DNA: TGTGCCAGCAGCTCCGGGGATCATGAAGCTTTCTTT
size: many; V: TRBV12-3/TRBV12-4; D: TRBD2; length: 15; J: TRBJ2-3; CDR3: CASSFTSGSTDTQYF; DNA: TGTGCCAGCAGTTTTACTAGCGGAAGCACAGATACGCAGTATTTT
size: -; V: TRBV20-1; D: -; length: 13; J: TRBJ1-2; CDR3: CSATGREDYGYTF; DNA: TGCAGTGCAACGGGCAGGGAGGACTATGGCTACACCTTC
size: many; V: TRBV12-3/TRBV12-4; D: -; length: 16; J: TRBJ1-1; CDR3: CASSLDPGARNTEAFF; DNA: TGTGCCAGCAGTTTAGATCCGGGGGCGCGGAACACTGAAGCTTTCTTT
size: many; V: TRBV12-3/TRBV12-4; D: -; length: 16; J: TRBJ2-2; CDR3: CASSADTRANTGELFF; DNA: TGTGCCAGCAGCGCGGACACTAGGGCGAACACCGGGGAGCTGTTTTTT